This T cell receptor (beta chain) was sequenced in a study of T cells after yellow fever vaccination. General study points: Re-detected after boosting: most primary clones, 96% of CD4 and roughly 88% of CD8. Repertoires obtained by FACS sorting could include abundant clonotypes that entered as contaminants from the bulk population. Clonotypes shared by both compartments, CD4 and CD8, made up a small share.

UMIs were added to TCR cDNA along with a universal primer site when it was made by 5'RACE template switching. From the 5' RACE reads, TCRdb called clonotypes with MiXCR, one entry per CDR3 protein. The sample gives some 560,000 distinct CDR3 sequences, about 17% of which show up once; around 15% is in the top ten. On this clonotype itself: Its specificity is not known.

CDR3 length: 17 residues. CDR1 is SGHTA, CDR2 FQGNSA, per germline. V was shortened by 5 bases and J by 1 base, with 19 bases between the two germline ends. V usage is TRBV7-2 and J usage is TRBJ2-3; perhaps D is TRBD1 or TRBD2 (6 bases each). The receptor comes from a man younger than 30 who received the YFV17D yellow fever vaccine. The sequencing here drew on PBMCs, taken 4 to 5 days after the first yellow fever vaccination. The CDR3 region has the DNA TGTGCCAGCAGCCAACAGAGGGGGGCGTCCGGCACAGATACGCAGTATTTT. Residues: CASSQQRGASGTDTQYF.